This T cell receptor beta chain originates from a study of technical replicates of blood from several donors. Assay: immunoSEQ multiplex PCR; the TCRdb copy retains only in-frame clones and omits some. The sample carries around 77,000 clones, roughly 92% recorded once. Germline values: CDR1 SGDLS, CDR2 YYNGEE. The CDR3 loop spans 14 amino acids. V dropped 4 bases and J dropped 7; count of bases not matched to a gene: 7. The chain uses TRBV9 and TRBJ1-2; 10 bases line up with TRBD1. The TCR comes from a human donor in good health. The sequenced material came from T cells isolated from PBMCs. CDR3 sequence (DNA): TGTGCCAGCAGCCCCGGATGGACAGGGGGTGGCTACACCTTC. Its translation: CASSPGWTGGGYTF.